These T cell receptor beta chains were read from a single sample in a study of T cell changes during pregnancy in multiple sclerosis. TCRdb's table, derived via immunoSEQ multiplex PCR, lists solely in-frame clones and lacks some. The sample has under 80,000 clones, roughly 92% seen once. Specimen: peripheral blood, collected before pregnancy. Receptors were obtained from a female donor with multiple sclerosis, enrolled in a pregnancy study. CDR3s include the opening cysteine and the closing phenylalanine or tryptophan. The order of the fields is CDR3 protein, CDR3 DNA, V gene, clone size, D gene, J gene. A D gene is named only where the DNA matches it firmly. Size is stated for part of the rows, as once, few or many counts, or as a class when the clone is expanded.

CASFRGGFKDTQYF | TGTGCCAGCTTTAGAGGGGGATTCAAAGATACGCAGTATTTT | TRBV2 | - | - | TRBJ2-3
CASSSPGQDYNEQFF | TGTGCCAGCAGCTCACCGGGACAGGACTACAATGAGCAGTTCTTC | TRBV7-9 | - | TRBD1 | TRBJ2-1
CASSLGAGAHSYNEQFF | TGTGCCAGCAGCTTAGGGGCGGGAGCCCACAGCTACAATGAGCAGTTCTTC | TRBV7-2 | - | TRBD2 | TRBJ2-1
CASSLLPIGTSGQETQYF | TGTGCCAGCAGCCTACTACCGATAGGAACTAGCGGACAAGAGACCCAGTACTTC | TRBV7-9 | - | TRBD2 | TRBJ2-5
CASAPGTVQETQYF | TGTGCTAGTGCTCCAGGGACAGTTCAAGAGACCCAGTACTTC | TRBV12-5 | few | TRBD1 | TRBJ2-5
CASSSSGSTDTQYF | TGTGCCAGCAGCTCTAGCGGGAGCACAGATACGCAGTATTTT | TRBV7-9 | - | TRBD2 | TRBJ2-3
CASSSTVNQETQYF | TGTGCCAGCAGCTCGACAGTAAACCAAGAGACCCAGTACTTC | TRBV5-5 | - | - | TRBJ2-5
CASSMTLAREQFF | TGTGCCAGTAGTATGACCTTAGCACGGGAGCAGTTCTTC | TRBV19 | - | - | TRBJ2-1
CASRQEYEQYF | TGTGCCAGCAGACAGGAATACGAGCAGTACTTC | TRBV19 | - | - | TRBJ2-7
CASSSIKMRGLEKLFF | TGTGCCAGCAGCTCCATAAAGATGAGGGGACTCGAAAAACTGTTTTTT | TRBV11-2 | - | - | TRBJ1-4
CASSLDLAAIGETQYF | TGTGCCAGCAGCTTAGACCTAGCGGCTATCGGGGAGACCCAGTACTTC | TRBV11-2 | - | TRBD2 | TRBJ2-5
CASVDRGHEQFF | TGCGCCAGCGTAGACAGGGGGCATGAGCAGTTCTTC | TRBV10-1 | - | TRBD1 | TRBJ2-1
CASSARTYGTEAFF | TGTGCCAGCAGCGCTCGGACTTATGGGACTGAAGCTTTCTTT | TRBV7-9 | - | - | TRBJ1-1
CASSQIDSPQSRLQTDTQYF | TGTGCCAGCAGCCAAATCGACTCGCCCCAAAGCCGTCTTCAGACAGATACGCAGTATTTT | TRBV14 | - | - | TRBJ2-3
CASRPLTGGGNTIYF | TGTGCCAGCAGGCCGTTGACAGGGGGCGGAAACACCATATATTTT | TRBV2 | - | TRBD1 | TRBJ1-3
CASSMWGQSTDTQYF | TGTGCCAGTAGTATGTGGGGACAAAGCACAGATACGCAGTATTTT | TRBV19 | - | - | TRBJ2-3
CASSPRTGKSEAFF | TGTGCCAGCAGCCCTAGGACAGGGAAGTCTGAAGCTTTCTTT | TRBV7-9 | few | TRBD1 | TRBJ1-1
CASSVEANTEAFF | TGTGCCAGCAGCGTAGAAGCGAACACTGAAGCTTTCTTT | TRBV9 | - | - | TRBJ1-1
CASSSDGYGYTF | TGTGCCAGCAGCTCAGACGGCTATGGCTACACCTTC | TRBV11-3 | - | - | TRBJ1-2
CASSTGTVSYEQYF | TGTGCCAGCAGTACCGGGACAGTTTCCTACGAGCAGTACTTC | TRBV28 | - | TRBD1 | TRBJ2-7
CASSQDLTGGWYEQYF | TGCGCCAGCAGCCAAGATTTGACAGGGGGCTGGTACGAGCAGTACTTC | TRBV4-3 | - | TRBD1 | TRBJ2-7
CASSQEGPAGGSDTQYF | TGTGCCAGCAGCCAAGAGGGTCCAGCGGGAGGATCAGATACGCAGTATTTT | TRBV4-2 | - | TRBD2 | TRBJ2-3
CAVTARVFGKNIQYF | TGTGCCGTGACCGCCAGGGTGTTCGGCAAAAACATTCAGTACTTC | TRBV11-3 | - | - | TRBJ2-4
CASSVVGDTEAFF | TGTGCCAGCAGCGTAGTAGGAGACACTGAAGCTTTCTTT | TRBV9 | - | - | TRBJ1-1
CASRTGGGEQYF | TGTGCCAGCCGGACAGGGGGGGGCGAGCAGTACTTC | TRBV2 | - | TRBD1 | TRBJ2-7
CASSLSGGYSYEQYF | TGTGCCAGCAGTTTATCTGGCGGGTACTCCTACGAGCAGTACTTC | TRBV27 | - | - | TRBJ2-7
CACPTGEGEKLFF | TGTGCCTGCCCGACCGGGGAGGGTGAAAAACTGTTTTTT | TRBV30 | - | - | TRBJ1-4
CASSLYGGGYTF | TGTGCCAGCAGCCTCTACGGAGGGGGCTACACCTTC | TRBV14 | - | - | TRBJ1-2
CASRSHNEQFF | TGTGCCAGCCGTAGCCACAATGAGCAGTTCTTC | TRBV27 | few | - | TRBJ2-1
CASSLWTSGNEQYF | TGCGCCAGCAGCTTATGGACTAGCGGGAACGAGCAGTACTTC | TRBV5-1 | - | TRBD2 | TRBJ2-7
CASSPAGGGTDTQYF | TGTGCCAGCAGTCCCGCGGGAGGAGGCACAGATACGCAGTATTTT | TRBV6-4 | medium-sized | TRBD2 | TRBJ2-3
CASSHQTSSYEQYF | TGTGCCAGCAGCCACCAGACTAGCTCCTACGAGCAGTACTTC | TRBV2 | - | - | TRBJ2-7
CASTVQPNTEAFF | TGTGCCAGCACAGTACAGCCTAACACTGAAGCTTTCTTT | TRBV2 | - | - | TRBJ1-1
CSSGGEINDNYGYTF | TGCAGCTCAGGGGGAGAAATTAATGATAACTATGGCTACACCTTC | TRBV29-1 | - | TRBD1 | TRBJ1-2
CASSQGAPIGRDRPDTQYF | TGCGCCAGCAGCCAAGGGGCCCCCATTGGGCGGGATCGTCCGGATACGCAGTATTTT | TRBV4-3 | - | - | TRBJ2-3
CASSHRGASGAGREQFF | TGTGCCAGCAGCCATAGGGGGGCTAGCGGGGCAGGTCGTGAGCAGTTCTTC | TRBV7-2 | once | TRBD2 | TRBJ2-1
CASSFNRGYEQYF | TGTGCCAGCAGCTTTAACAGGGGTTACGAGCAGTACTTC | TRBV13 | once | TRBD1 | TRBJ2-7
CANHPAGVCPNTEAFF | TGTGCCAACCACCCGGCAGGGGTCTGTCCGAACACTGAAGCTTTCTTT | TRBV19 | once | - | TRBJ1-1
CASSRGTGGNEQFF | TGCGCCAGCAGCCGTGGGACAGGGGGCAATGAGCAGTTCTTC | TRBV5-1 | - | TRBD1 | TRBJ2-1
CASSIYGGNTGELFF | TGTGCCAGCAGCATCTACGGGGGGAACACCGGGGAGCTGTTTTTT | TRBV11-3 | - | - | TRBJ2-2
CASRINLAGALNEQFF | TGTGCCAGTAGAATAAACTTAGCGGGAGCCCTAAATGAGCAGTTCTTC | TRBV19 | once | TRBD2 | TRBJ2-1
CASSPFPAAGDNEQFF | TGTGCCAGCAGCCCCTTCCCCGCAGCGGGAGACAATGAGCAGTTCTTC | TRBV7-9 | - | TRBD2 | TRBJ2-1
CASSVRPTGESGELFF | TGTGCCAGCAGCGTCCGCCCGACAGGGGAGTCGGGGGAGCTGTTTTTT | TRBV9 | once | TRBD1 | TRBJ2-2
CASSQTSGSGDEQFF | TGCGCCAGCAGCCAAACTAGCGGGAGTGGTGATGAGCAGTTCTTC | TRBV23-1 | - | TRBD2 | TRBJ2-1
CASSLLKLDTEAFF | TGTGCCAGCAGTTTATTGAAGCTGGACACTGAAGCTTTCTTT | TRBV28 | - | - | TRBJ1-1
CASSQFAGGPETQYF | TGTGCCAGCAGCCAATTCGCGGGAGGGCCCGAGACCCAGTACTTC | TRBV14 | - | TRBD2 | TRBJ2-5
CASSQEWGSFNEKLFF | TGCGCCAGCAGTCAAGAGTGGGGCAGCTTTAATGAAAAACTGTTTTTT | TRBV4-3 | once | - | TRBJ1-4
CSVESGTSNEQFF | TGCAGCGTTGAATCCGGGACTAGCAATGAGCAGTTCTTC | TRBV29-1 | - | TRBD2 | TRBJ2-1
CASSIAGGIHEQYF | TGTGCCAGTAGTATTGCGGGAGGGATCCACGAGCAGTACTTC | TRBV19 | - | TRBD2 | TRBJ2-7
CASTGTDTQYF | TGTGCCAGCACGGGGACAGATACGCAGTATTTT | TRBV6-5 | - | - | TRBJ2-3
CATGRGASYGYTF | TGTGCCACCGGACGGGGGGCTAGCTATGGCTACACCTTC | TRBV6-5 | - | - | TRBJ1-2
CASSLGGQRDEQYF | TGTGCCAGCAGCCTCGGGGGACAGCGGGACGAGCAGTACTTC | TRBV7-3 | - | - | TRBJ2-7